These 20 T cell receptor beta chains were sequenced from one sample in a study of blood T cells in healthy people across ages. With a J-beta primer mix and a sample-barcoded 5' primer, a second PCR ran about 6 to 11 cycles. Each CDR3 protein is one row after TCRdb ran MiXCR on the 5' RACE reads. The repertoire includes about 780,000 distinct CDR3 sequences, 35% to 60% of them detected once, and 15% to 20% sits in the top ten. Sequencing input: blood. These receptors were collected from a man at least 80 years old in good health.

This clonotype was seen only a few times. The V call is TRBV27, the J call TRBJ2-3; 10 positions match TRBD1. With V trimmed by 5 bases and J by 13 bases, 6 bases remained unmatched. Germline assignment: CDR1 MNHEY and CDR2 SMNVEV (reference sequence). The CDR3 is 12 residues long. The DNA of the CDR3 is TGTGCCAGCAGTCAGATCGGGACAGGGGAGTATTTT. Amino acids: CASSQIGTGEYF.

The table lists this clonotype with a few counts. V and J are TRBV2 and TRBJ2-7, with a weak D call TRBD2 (7 bases). CDR1 is SNHLY, CDR2 FYNNEI, per germline. V lost 7 bases to trimming and J lost 6 bases, with 22 bases between them. The CDR3 is 15 residues long. In DNA, the CDR3 is TGTGCCAGCACGTTCGTCTCGGGGGGCGAAGGCGAGCAGTACTTC. Translated: CASTFVSGGEGEQYF.

Comments on this clonotype: A single base separates this from a much larger clone, so it may be a read error. The rearrangement uses TRBV7-2 and TRBJ2-1, with D maybe TRBD2 (6 bases). Trimming shortened V by 5 bases and J by 5 bases, and 13 bases separated the two germline ends. There are 14 residues in the CDR3. Germline V gene data show CDR1 as SGHTA and CDR2 as FQGNSA. In DNA, the CDR3 is TGTGCCAGCAGCGTAATCGGGAGTGACAATGAGCAGTTCTTC. Its translation: CASSVIGSDNEQFF.

Only a few counts were recorded for this clonotype. The rearrangement uses TRBV7-2 and TRBJ1-2; possible D gene TRBD1, 6 bases. The germline V gene encodes CDR1 SGHTA and CDR2 FQGNSA. CDR3 length: 15 amino acids. The germline V and J ends were trimmed by 4 bases and 4 bases, with 16 bases remaining between them. CDR3 sequence: CASSSRGGGAYGYTF. CDR3 DNA sequence: TGTGCCAGCAGCTCCCGGGGCGGGGGCGCCTATGGCTACACCTTC.

This clonotype has a count of ten or more. The rearrangement joins TRBV5-1 to TRBJ2-1; 9 bases align to TRBD2. The V and J ends lost 2 bases and 0 bases, in that order; junction bases with no gene match: 3. Germline CDR1 is SGHRS and CDR2 is YFSETQ. CDR3 size: 16 residues. CDR3 nucleotide sequence: TGCGCCAGCAGCTTAGGTAGCGGGGGCTCCTACAATGAGCAGTTCTTC. This encodes CASSLGSGGSYNEQFF.

This chain uses TRBV7-3 with TRBJ2-2, with TRBD2 as a possible D gene (5 bases). The CDR3 covers 15 residues. The ends were cut back, 1 base at V and 7 bases at J, with 13 bases in the middle. Germline assignment: CDR1 SGHTA and CDR2 FQGTGA. The chain's CDR3 is CASSLNRGSGGELFF. The DNA for the CDR3 is TGTGCCAGCAGCTTAAATCGTGGGAGCGGCGGGGAGCTGTTTTTT.

The V and J genes are TRBV6-5 and TRBJ1-2; 8 nucleotides agree with TRBD1. CDR3 length equals 15 residues. V shed 6 bases, J shed 0 bases, and the junction held 6 bases outside the gene matches. Germline V gene data show CDR1 as MNHEY and CDR2 as SVGAGI. The CDR3 region is CASSLDRESNYGYTF. CDR3 DNA: TGTGCCAGCAGCCTGGACAGGGAATCTAACTATGGCTACACCTTC.

This clonotype has just a few counts. The genes are TRBV7-9 and TRBJ2-7; TRBD2 matches 8 bases. CDR1 is SEHNR and CDR2 is FQNEAQ in the germline V gene (reference sequence). Germline trimming cut 5 bases from V and 7 bases from J; bases unmatched to any gene: 10. The CDR3 contains 14 residues. The chain's CDR3 is CASSPWTSLWEQYF. The CDR3 DNA sequence: TGTGCCAGCAGCCCCTGGACTAGCCTCTGGGAGCAGTACTTC. Based on the CDR3 plus reference TRBV7-9 and TRBJ2-7, the full variable domain is DTGVSQNPRHKITKRGQNVTFRCDPISEHNRLYWYRQTLGQGPEFLTYFQNEAQLEKSRLLSDRFSAERPKGSFSTLEIQRTEQGDSAMYLCASSPWTSLWEQYFGPGTRLTVT.

A word on this clonotype: A much larger clone lies one base from this, so it may be a read error. This chain links TRBV5-1 with TRBJ2-5; D possibly corresponds to TRBD2 (6 bases). The J call is in doubt because the DNA end fits TRBJ2-1 better. Germline CDR1 is SGHRS and CDR2 is YFSETQ. CDR3 size: 15 residues. The CDR3 sequence is CASSLDTGSQETQFF. The CDR3 nucleotides are TGCGCCAGCAGCTTGGATACCGGGAGCCAAGAGACCCAGTTCTTC.

The genes are TRBV10-3 and TRBJ2-1, with 7 bases that match TRBD1. The germline V gene has CDR1 ENHRY and CDR2 SYGVKD. V shed 0 bases and J 3 bases; nucleotides not matched to a gene: 29. The CDR3 length is 24 residues. DNA for the CDR3: TGTGCCATCAGTGAGTCCGGTAAACCGGCTACGCCATGGGACAGACAGGAGATCTACAATGAGCAGTTCTTC. As protein: CAISESGKPATPWDRQEIYNEQFF.

This clonotype was counted a few times. This chain uses TRBV25-1 with TRBJ1-2, with D possibly being TRBD1 (6 bases). The germline V gene has CDR1 MGHDK and CDR2 SYGVNS. The CDR3 is 14 residues long. The germline V and J ends were trimmed by 0 bases and 5 bases, with 10 bases remaining between them. The CDR3: CASSEYTGNYGYTF. The CDR3 region has the DNA TGTGCCAGCAGTGAATACACAGGGAATTATGGCTACACCTTC.

This clonotype was seen ten or more times. The gene calls are TRBV20-1 and TRBJ2-5, with TRBD2 matching 8 bases. Germline CDR1 reads DFQATT; CDR2 reads SNEGSKA (reference sequence). This CDR3 has 13 residues. The J segment lost 0 bases and the V segment lost 8 bases, leaving 5 bases of the junction unmatched. The CDR3 nucleotides read TGCAGTTCTGTACTAGCGGACCAAGAGACCCAGTACTTC. Amino acid sequence: CSSVLADQETQYF.

The chain recombines TRBV24-1 with TRBJ2-4; D is ambiguous. This CDR3 contains 14 residues. The germline V gene encodes CDR1 KGHDR and CDR2 SFDVKD. Trimming removed 3 bases at V and 6 bases at J, with 11 bases between. The CDR3 reads CATSDERTGNIQYF. The CDR3 bases are TGTGCCACCAGTGATGAGAGGACCGGAAACATTCAGTACTTC.

This clonotype was found a few times. V gene TRBV24-1 combines with J gene TRBJ1-1, with D uncertain. This CDR3 is built from 13 residues. Germline V gives CDR1 KGHDR, CDR2 SFDVKD. V shed 4 bases and J shed 2 bases, with 7 bases lying between them. The CDR3 sequence is CATSERTNTEAFF. CDR3 bases: TGTGCCACCAGTGAAAGGACCAACACTGAAGCTTTCTTT.

This clonotype has only a few counts. The chain links TRBV25-1 to TRBJ2-7; D uncertain. Germline CDR1 and CDR2: MGHDK and SYGVNS. The CDR3 has 14 residues. V gave up 3 bases and J gave up 4 bases, with 13 bases separating them. The CDR3 nucleotides read TGTGCCAGCAGTGACCCTCGAGGCGGTTACGAGCAGTACTTC. Translation gives CASSDPRGGYEQYF.

This clonotype was detected a few times. V usage is TRBV5-1 and J usage is TRBJ2-5; 12 bases are a match to TRBD2. The V gene's germline CDR1 is SGHRS and CDR2 YFSETQ. The CDR3 contains 16 residues. J lost 4 bases, V lost 0 bases, and 4 bases had no gene match. CDR3 residues: CASSLGLAGVAETQYF. CDR3 DNA: TGCGCCAGCAGCTTGGGACTAGCGGGAGTAGCAGAGACCCAGTACTTC.

The CDR3 loop is CASSRSPDFYEQYF. CDR3 in DNA: TGTGCCAGCAGTCGATCCCCTGACTTCTACGAGCAGTACTTC. The chain couples TRBV6-6 to TRBJ2-7; D is ambiguous. Per the germline V gene, CDR1 is MNHNY and CDR2 is SVGAGI (reference sequence). The CDR3 has 14 amino acids. V shed 5 bases and J shed 3 bases, with 14 bases lying between them.

This sequence joins TRBV28 and TRBJ2-1; TRBD1 matches 12 bases. V lost 6 bases, J lost 10 bases, and 10 bases stayed unmatched. The germline CDR1 and CDR2 sequences are MDHEN and SYDVKM. This CDR3 has 15 amino acids. CDR3 bases: TGTGCCAGCAGCAAAACCGGGACAGGGGGCCGGGAGCAGTTCTTC. Translation: CASSKTGTGGREQFF.

V usage is TRBV7-9 and J usage is TRBJ1-1; D remains ambiguous. V lost 3 bases to trimming and J lost 3 bases, with 11 bases between them. The CDR3 has 14 amino acids. The germline V gene has CDR1 SEHNR and CDR2 FQNEAQ (reference sequence). CDR3 loop: CASSLEVADTEAFF. The CDR3 DNA reads TGTGCCAGCAGCTTGGAGGTAGCAGACACTGAAGCTTTCTTT.

This chain links TRBV3-1 with TRBJ2-5; TRBD1 is a possible D gene (6 bases). Trimming left V 1 base short and J 4 bases short, with 10 bases between. CDR1 is LGHDT and CDR2 is YNNKEL in the germline V gene (reference sequence). The CDR3 is 14 amino acids. CDR3 loop: CASSQGGHSETQYF. The DNA of the CDR3 is TGTGCCAGCAGCCAAGGGGGACACTCAGAGACCCAGTACTTC.